These 28 T cell receptor beta chains share one sample of origin, sequenced in a study of blood T cell repertoires in COVID-19. Clones were read by immunoSEQ multiplex PCR, and TCRdb kept only the in-frame ones, dropping some. This sample has fewer than 70,000 clones, with around 82% found just once. The sample was peripheral blood. The source of these receptors is a man aged 45-60 years with active COVID-19.

This clone was observed a handful of times. As DNA, the CDR3 is TGTGCCGGGCGGGCGAACGGCAATTCACCCCTCCACTTT. Its translation is CAGRANGNSPLHF. The chain employs TRBV6-5 and TRBJ1-6; D is ambiguous. Germline CDR1 MNHEY, CDR2 SVGAGI. The CDR3 is 13 residues long. Trimming shortened V by 11 bases and J by 7 bases, and 15 bases separated the two germline ends.

The chain joins TRBV6-5 to TRBJ2-1, with 8 positions matching TRBD2. CDR1 is MNHEY and CDR2 is SVGAGI in the germline V gene. Losses at the gene ends were 0 bases for V and 7 bases for J; bases not matched to a gene: 8. The CDR3 length is 16 residues. The CDR3 region has the DNA TGTGCCAGCAGTTACTCGAGGCGGGGGGCCCCTAATGAGCAGTTCTTC. It codes for CASSYSRRGAPNEQFF.

V usage is TRBV12-3 or TRBV12-4 and J usage is TRBJ2-6; no definite D call. This CDR3 region has 13 residues. V was cut by 11 bases and J by 2 bases, with 10 bases left in between. The CDR3: CAGPATGANVLTF. The CDR3 DNA reads TGTGCCGGGCCCGCCACTGGGGCCAACGTCCTGACTTTC.

The rearrangement links TRBV7-9 to TRBJ1-2; 7 nucleotides align to TRBD1. This CDR3 contains 14 residues. Looked up from germline, CDR1 is SEHNR and CDR2 is FQNEAQ (reference sequence). V shed 8 bases, J shed 8 bases, and the junction held 14 bases outside the gene matches. CDR3: CASLGTASISGYTF. The CDR3, as DNA: TGTGCCAGCCTGGGGACAGCAAGTATCTCGGGCTACACCTTC.

The V and J genes are TRBV6-6 and TRBJ1-2, with 7 bases aligning to TRBD1. CDR1 MNHNY and CDR2 SVGAGI come from the germline V gene (reference sequence). This CDR3 contains 14 residues. The junction had 13 bases not matched to a gene; V was cut back by 7 bases and J by 8 bases. The CDR3: CASTGTVGSEGYTF. DNA for the CDR3: TGTGCCAGCACCGGGACAGTAGGTTCAGAAGGCTACACCTTC.

This chain uses TRBV7-9 with TRBJ1-6, with D perhaps TRBD1 (5 bases). This CDR3 is built from 17 residues. CDR1 and CDR2 from the germline V gene are SEHNR and FQNEAQ (reference sequence). The ends were cut back, 5 bases at V and 0 bases at J, with 14 bases in the middle. Here the CDR3 DNA reads TGTGCCAGCAGCACCGACAGCTTGAGCTCCTATAATTCACCCCTCCACTTT. The encoded protein is CASSTDSLSSYNSPLHF. Drawing the rest from reference TRBV7-9 and TRBJ1-6, the complete variable domain is DTGVSQNPRHKITKRGQNVTFRCDPISEHNRLYWYRQTLGQGPEFLTYFQNEAQLEKSRLLSDRFSAERPKGSFSTLEIQRTEQGDSAMYLCASSTDSLSSYNSPLHFGNGTRLTVT.

The chain joins TRBV9 to TRBJ1-3, with D uncertain. Trimming shortened V by 2 bases and J by 0 bases, and 12 bases separated the two germline ends. From germline, CDR1 is SGDLS and CDR2 YYNGEE. CDR3 size: 16 residues. CDR3 nucleotides: TGTGCCAGCAGCGTTAGAGAGGTGATCTCTGGAAACACCATATATTTT. This gives the protein CASSVREVISGNTIYF.

Comments on this clone: The same CDR3 is also encoded by other DNA sequences in this sample. The chain couples TRBV10-2 to TRBJ1-1, with a tentative D call TRBD1 (5 bases). The CDR3 covers 11 residues. V lost 4 bases and J lost 8, with 8 bases in between. CDR1 WSHSY and CDR2 SAAADI come from the germline V gene. CDR3 in DNA: TGCGCCAGCAGTGTCGGGGGGGAAGCTTTCTTT. As protein: CASSVGGEAFF.

The chain links TRBV10-3 to TRBJ1-2, with 10 nucleotides matching TRBD1. With 10 bases clipped from V and 1 base from J, the junction kept 3 bases outside the gene matches. CDR1 is ENHRY and CDR2 is SYGVKD in the germline V gene. This CDR3 is 13 amino acids long. In DNA, the CDR3 is TGTGCCACAGGGGACAGGGGTAACTATGGCTACACCTTC. Protein product: CATGDRGNYGYTF.

This sequence joins TRBV19 and TRBJ1-4; tentative D call: TRBD1 (6 bases). CDR1 and CDR2 (germline): LNHDA, SQIVND (reference sequence). Trimming took off 10 bases at V and 2 bases at J, with 17 bases between the two ends. The CDR3 covers 15 residues. DNA for the CDR3: TGTGCCACCCAGGGGCAGGGCGCCACTAATGAAAAACTGTTTTTT. Protein product: CATQGQGATNEKLFF. Based on the CDR3 plus reference TRBV19 and TRBJ1-4, the full variable domain is DGGITQSPKYLFRKEGQNVTLSCEQNLNHDAMYWYRQDPGQGLRLIYYSQIVNDFQKGDIAEGYSVSREKKESFPLTVTSAQKNPTAFYLCATQGQGATNEKLFFGSGTQLSVL.

The chain combines TRBV18 with TRBJ2-7; D is unresolved. The CDR3 totals 19 residues. Germline CDR1 is KGHSH and CDR2 is LQKENI. Trimming took off 1 base at V and 1 base at J, with 23 bases between the two ends. The CDR3 is CASSPRAIWNDDNSYEQYF. CDR3 DNA: TGTGCCAGCTCACCACGAGCCATTTGGAATGACGACAATTCCTACGAGCAGTACTTC.

This chain's CDR3 is CASSLSGVNTDTQYF. In DNA form, the CDR3 reads TGCGCCAGCAGCTTGAGCGGGGTGAACACAGATACGCAGTATTTT. The gene calls are TRBV5-1 and TRBJ2-3; TRBD2 matches 7 bases. CDR1 is SGHRS and CDR2 is YFSETQ in the germline V gene. This CDR3 has 15 amino acids. Trimming cost V 1 base and J 2 bases; bases outside gene matches: 4.

V gene TRBV7-2 combines with J gene TRBJ2-5; D may be TRBD2 (6 bases). There are 15 residues in the CDR3. The V gene lost 2 bases and the J gene lost 1 base, with 11 bases spanning the gap. Per the germline V gene, CDR1 is SGHTA and CDR2 is FQGNSA. DNA for the CDR3: TGTGCCAGCAGCTTAAACGGGGGAGGCCAAGAGACCCAGTACTTC. It yields the protein CASSLNGGGQETQYF.

The rearrangement joins TRBV29-1 to TRBJ2-5, with a possible D match to TRBD1 (6 bases). V was trimmed by 3 bases and J by 3 bases, leaving 8 bases between them. Germline assignment: CDR1 SQVTM and CDR2 ANQGSEA. The CDR3 is 12 residues long. CDR3 sequence reads: CSVDRGEETQYF. The CDR3 DNA follows: TGCAGCGTTGACAGGGGAGAAGAGACCCAGTACTTC.

The chain is built from TRBV6-1 and TRBJ1-1, with D possibly TRBD1 on 5 matching bases. The CDR3 is made up of 14 amino acids. Germline V gives CDR1 MNHNS, CDR2 SASEGT. V was pared by 3 bases and J by 3 bases, with 11 bases between. CDR3 protein: CASSDSGGYTEAFF. As DNA, the CDR3 is TGTGCCAGCAGTGATTCCGGGGGATACACTGAAGCTTTCTTT.

The chain couples TRBV5-1 to TRBJ2-3; no definite D call. The V gene's germline CDR1 is SGHRS and CDR2 YFSETQ. The length of the CDR3 is 13 residues. Trimming stripped 4 bases from V and 6 bases from J, with 12 bases between. CDR3 in DNA: TGCGCCAGCAGCCCGCCGAGGCGGGATACGCAGTATTTT. As protein: CASSPPRRDTQYF.

This sequence joins TRBV19 and TRBJ2-7; possible D gene TRBD1, 6 bases. The V end was cut by 5 bases, the J end by 2 bases, with 13 bases between. This CDR3 has 14 amino acids. CDR1 LNHDA and CDR2 SQIVND come from the germline V gene (reference sequence). The CDR3 nucleotides read TGTGCCAGTAGTGACGACAGGACGACCTACGAGCAGTACTTC. Its protein is CASSDDRTTYEQYF.

DNA for the CDR3: TGTGCCAGCAGGCGACAGGGTGGAGATACGCAGTATTTT. Its protein product is CASRRQGGDTQYF. The chain recombines TRBV6-5 with TRBJ2-3; TRBD1 matches 7 bases. Losses at the gene ends were 6 bases for V and 5 bases for J; bases not matched to a gene: 5. CDR1 and CDR2 from the germline V gene are MNHEY and SVGAGI. The CDR3 is 13 residues long.

The chain combines TRBV9 with TRBJ2-1; D may be TRBD2 (6 bases). Germline assignment: CDR1 SGDLS and CDR2 YYNGEE. The CDR3 is made up of 15 amino acids. V was clipped by 0 bases and J by 8 bases, with 15 bases between them. In DNA, the CDR3 is TGTGCCAGCAGCGTAGGGGCGGGGCGGGTCCATGAGCAGTTCTTC. Its translation: CASSVGAGRVHEQFF.

The chain combines TRBV3-1 (or the pseudogene TRBV3-2) with TRBJ1-5, with 7 bases identical to TRBD1. Germline loops: CDR1 LGHDT, CDR2 YNNKEL (reference sequence). V was clipped by 5 bases and J by 5 bases; unmatched bases: 6. This CDR3 has 14 amino acids. The CDR3 DNA sequence: TGTGCCAGCAGCTTCACAGGGGTCGATCAGCCCCAGCATTTT. Amino acid sequence: CASSFTGVDQPQHF.

The genes are TRBV7-9 and TRBJ1-1; possible D gene TRBD1, 5 bases. Germline CDR1 reads SEHNR; CDR2 reads FQNEAQ (reference sequence). V was clipped by 4 bases and J by 6 bases, with 21 bases between them. The CDR3 consists of 16 residues. CDR3 in amino acids: CASSSQTRDGDSEAFF. The CDR3 bases are TGTGCCAGCAGCTCACAGACGAGGGATGGGGACTCTGAAGCTTTCTTT.

This sequence joins TRBV12-3 or TRBV12-4 and TRBJ1-6, with 9 bases identical to TRBD1. CDR3 length: 12 residues. With 6 bases clipped from V and 15 bases from J, the junction kept 6 bases outside the gene matches. The DNA for the CDR3 is TGTGCCAGCAGCCAGGACAGGGGCTACCTCCACTTT. Encoded protein: CASSQDRGYLHF.

This clone has just a few counts. J is TRBJ1-1 and V is TRBV2, with 9 bases that match TRBD1. The CDR3 contains 14 residues. The germline V gene has CDR1 SNHLY and CDR2 FYNNEI. Trimming took 6 bases from V and 3 from J; bases not matched to a gene: 5. This CDR3 is CASRRRQGDTEAFF. The CDR3 region has the DNA TGTGCCAGCAGACGTCGACAGGGGGACACTGAAGCTTTCTTT.

CDR3 DNA sequence: TGCAGTGCTAGTATGGGGGCCCAAACCTACGAGCAGTACTTC. Protein: CSASMGAQTYEQYF. The chain joins TRBV20-1 to TRBJ2-7, with a possible D match to TRBD1 (6 bases). Trimming pared 3 bases from V and 2 bases from J, leaving 14 bases between. CDR1 is DFQATT, CDR2 SNEGSKA, per germline (reference sequence). This CDR3 is 14 amino acids long.

V and J are TRBV4-3 and TRBJ2-5; 7 bases are a match to TRBD2. With V trimmed by 4 bases and J by 5 bases, 13 bases remained unmatched. In germline, CDR1 is LGHNA, CDR2 YSLEER. CDR3 length: 16 amino acids. CDR3 DNA sequence: TGCGCCAGCAGCCCCCAGACCCCAACCGGGGGGGAGACCCAGTACTTC. Residues: CASSPQTPTGGETQYF.

The rearrangement uses TRBV3-1 (or the pseudogene TRBV3-2) and TRBJ1-2; D perhaps matches TRBD1 (5 bases). V gave up 3 bases and J gave up 8 bases, with 13 bases separating them. The CDR3 is 13 residues long. CDR1 and CDR2 from the germline V gene are LGHDT and YNNKEL (reference sequence). This chain's CDR3 is CASSHGGGEGYTF. The CDR3 region has the DNA TGTGCCAGCAGCCATGGGGGGGGAGAGGGCTACACCTTC.

The V call is TRBV18, the J call TRBJ1-2, with D possibly being TRBD1 (5 bases). The CDR3 is made up of 14 amino acids. Trimming stripped 2 bases from V and 8 bases from J, with 15 bases between. Germline V CDR1 and CDR2: KGHSH, LQKENI. The CDR3: CASSPVGDAGGYTF. CDR3 bases: TGTGCCAGCTCACCAGTGGGGGATGCGGGAGGCTACACCTTC.

The chain has TRBV5-8 and TRBJ2-5; D is unresolved. Trimming removed 1 base from V and 1 base from J, with 8 bases in between. The germline V gene has CDR1 SGHTS and CDR2 YDEGEE. The CDR3 is 14 amino acids. The CDR3 bases are TGTGCCAGCAGCTTGTTTACGGTCCAAGAGACCCAGTACTTC. Translated: CASSLFTVQETQYF.